Detailed here is one T cell receptor beta chain. This specimen comes from a study of technical replicates of blood from a handful of donors. The data were produced by immunoSEQ multiplex PCR, yet TCRdb's version contains in-frame clones alone and is incomplete. In the table there are about 8,700 clones, 91% of which are singletons. What was sequenced was PBMCs. This TCR derives from a human donor in good health.

CDR3 protein: CASRRGGEGHYNEQFF. For the CDR3, the DNA is TGTGCCAGCCGGAGGGGGGGCGAGGGGCACTACAATGAGCAGTTCTTC. This chain links TRBV5-4 with TRBJ2-1; D is perhaps TRBD2 (7 bases). Germline V CDR1 and CDR2: SGHNT, YYREEE (reference sequence). V was pared by 7 bases and J by 3 bases, with 20 bases between. The CDR3 has 16 amino acids.